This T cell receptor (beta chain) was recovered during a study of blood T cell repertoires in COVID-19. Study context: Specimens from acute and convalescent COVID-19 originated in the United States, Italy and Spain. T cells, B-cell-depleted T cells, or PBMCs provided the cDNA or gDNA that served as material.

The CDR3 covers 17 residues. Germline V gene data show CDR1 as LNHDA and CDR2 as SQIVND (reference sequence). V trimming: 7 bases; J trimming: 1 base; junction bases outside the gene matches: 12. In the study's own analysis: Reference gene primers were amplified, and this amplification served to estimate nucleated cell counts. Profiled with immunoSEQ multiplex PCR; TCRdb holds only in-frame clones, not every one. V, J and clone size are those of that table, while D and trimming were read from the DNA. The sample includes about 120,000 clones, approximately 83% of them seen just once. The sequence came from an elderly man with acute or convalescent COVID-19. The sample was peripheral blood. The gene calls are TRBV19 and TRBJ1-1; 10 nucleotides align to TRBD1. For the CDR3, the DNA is TGTGCCAGTACCTTGGGACAGGGGCAAATTTGGAACACTGAAGCTTTCTTT. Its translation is CASTLGQGQIWNTEAFF. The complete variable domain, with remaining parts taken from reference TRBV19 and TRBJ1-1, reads DGGITQSPKYLFRKEGQNVTLSCEQNLNHDAMYWYRQDPGQGLRLIYYSQIVNDFQKGDIAEGYSVSREKKESFPLTVTSAQKNPTAFYLCASTLGQGQIWNTEAFFGQGTRLTVV.